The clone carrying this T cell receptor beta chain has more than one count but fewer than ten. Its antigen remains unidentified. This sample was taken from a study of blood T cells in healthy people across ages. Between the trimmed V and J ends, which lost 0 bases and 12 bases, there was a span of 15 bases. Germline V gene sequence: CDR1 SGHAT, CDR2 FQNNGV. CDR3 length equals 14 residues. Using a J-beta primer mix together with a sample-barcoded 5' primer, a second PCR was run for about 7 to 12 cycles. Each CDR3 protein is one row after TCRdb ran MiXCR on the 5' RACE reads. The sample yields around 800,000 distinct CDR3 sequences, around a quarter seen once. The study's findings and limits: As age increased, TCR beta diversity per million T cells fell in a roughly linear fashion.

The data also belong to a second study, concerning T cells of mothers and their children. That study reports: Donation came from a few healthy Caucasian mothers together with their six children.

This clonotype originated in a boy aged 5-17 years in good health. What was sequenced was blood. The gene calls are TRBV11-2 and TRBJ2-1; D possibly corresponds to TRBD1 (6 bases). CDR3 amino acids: CASSLEGTMPVQFF. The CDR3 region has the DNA TGTGCCAGCAGCTTAGAAGGGACAATGCCTGTGCAGTTCTTC.